These T cell receptor beta chains were read from a single sample in a study of blood T cell repertoires in COVID-19. This table comes from immunoSEQ multiplex PCR, and its TCRdb copy is limited to in-frame clones, with some not included. Of 300,000 to 400,000 clones listed, 88% are singletons. The specimen was PBMCs or T cells enriched from blood (not recorded which). These receptors were taken from a woman aged 25 to 39 with acute COVID-19. Each CDR3 is given with its conserved first and last residue. The D gene is left open where the match is weak. Rows give clone size only sometimes, using once, few, many, or a class for an expanded clone.

CDR3aa	CDR3nt	d_gene	v_gene	j_gene	abundance	len
CASSFRQGNEQFF	TGTGCCAGCAGCTTCCGACAAGGCAATGAGCAGTTCTTC	.	TRBV9	TRBJ2-1	once	13
CASSPTSGDYEQYF	TGTGCCAGTAGTCCAACTAGCGGCGACTACGAGCAGTACTTC	TRBD2	TRBV19	TRBJ2-7	.	14
CASSLRVSYEQYF	TGCGCCAGCAGCCTCCGGGTCTCCTACGAGCAGTACTTC	.	TRBV4-1	TRBJ2-7	.	13
CASSPRTSRKNTGELFF	TGTGCCAGCAGTCCCCGTACTAGCCGAAAAAACACCGGGGAGCTGTTTTTT	.	TRBV11-2	TRBJ2-2	.	17
CASSLVVSGAGNTIYF	TGCGCCAGCAGCTTGGTAGTGTCAGGGGCTGGAAACACCATATATTTT	.	TRBV5-1	TRBJ1-3	.	16
CASSIVRANTGELFF	TGTGCCAGTAGTATTGTCAGGGCAAACACCGGGGAGCTGTTTTTT	.	TRBV19	TRBJ2-2	.	15
CASTDSGEAFF	TGTGCCAGCACCGACTCAGGGGAAGCTTTCTTT	.	TRBV11-2	TRBJ1-1	.	11
CSAGGPHPVDTQYF	TGCAGCGCAGGGGGACCCCACCCAGTAGATACGCAGTATTTT	TRBD1	TRBV29-1	TRBJ2-3	.	14
CASSLQSGAGNTIYF	TGCGCCAGCAGCTTGCAATCGGGGGCTGGAAACACCATATATTTT	.	TRBV5-1	TRBJ1-3	.	15
CATSSHDRGVEKLFF	TGTGCCACCAGCTCACACGACAGGGGGGTTGAAAAACTGTTTTTT	TRBD1	TRBV5-5	TRBJ1-4	.	15
CATSDPRVGGSYGYTF	TGTGCCACCAGTGACCCGAGGGTGGGGGGTTCCTATGGCTACACCTTC	.	TRBV24-1	TRBJ1-2	.	16
CASSLGQGSYEQYF	TGCGCCAGCAGCTTGGGACAGGGGTCCTACGAGCAGTACTTC	TRBD1	TRBV5-1	TRBJ2-7	.	14
CASSYSFGVNQPQHF	TGTGCCAGCAGTTACTCGTTCGGGGTGAATCAGCCCCAGCATTTT	.	TRBV6-2/TRBV6-3	TRBJ1-5	.	15
CASSLAIGLAKNIQYF	TGTGCCAGCAGCTTAGCGATAGGACTAGCCAAAAACATTCAGTACTTC	.	TRBV7-9	TRBJ2-4	.	16
CASSLGIWAAGGYTF	TGTGCCAGCAGCTTGGGGATCTGGGCAGCAGGGGGCTACACCTTC	.	TRBV5-5	TRBJ1-2	.	15
CASSLGRNTIYF	TGTGCCAGCAGCTTAGGTAGAAACACCATATATTTT	.	TRBV7-2	TRBJ1-3	.	12
CAIDSTGAIYGYTF	TGTGCCATAGATTCGACAGGGGCCATCTATGGCTACACCTTC	TRBD1	TRBV28	TRBJ1-2	.	14
CASSSGTGSYEQYF	TGCGCCAGCAGTTCCGGGACAGGCTCCTACGAGCAGTACTTC	TRBD1	TRBV5-1	TRBJ2-7	.	14
CASSLASGFPQETQYF	TGCGCCAGCAGCTTGGCTAGCGGTTTCCCTCAAGAGACCCAGTACTTC	TRBD2	TRBV5-1	TRBJ2-5	.	16
CASRAAGNTIYF	TGTGCCAGCAGGGCAGCTGGAAACACCATATATTTT	.	TRBV12-3/TRBV12-4	TRBJ1-3	.	12
CASSIRQGYTGELFF	TGTGCCAGCAGTATACGACAGGGATACACCGGGGAGCTGTTTTTT	TRBD1	TRBV27	TRBJ2-2	few	15
CASSFSGTGDSPLHF	TGTGCCAGCAGTTTCTCCGGGACTGGCGATTCACCCCTCCACTTT	.	TRBV6-5	TRBJ1-6	.	15
CASRSGFTEAFF	TGTGCCAGCCGTTCGGGGTTCACTGAAGCTTTCTTT	.	TRBV6-2/TRBV6-3	TRBJ1-1	few	12
CASSQQPGGANTGELFF	TGCGCCAGCAGTCAGCAGCCGGGGGGGGCGAACACCGGGGAGCTGTTTTTT	TRBD2	TRBV5-1	TRBJ2-2	.	17
CSVENTGGSYEQYF	TGCAGCGTTGAAAACACAGGGGGAAGCTACGAGCAGTACTTC	TRBD1	TRBV29-1	TRBJ2-7	.	14
CSVVGGGLGYTF	TGCAGCGTTGTCGGAGGGGGCCTTGGCTACACCTTC	TRBD1	TRBV29-1	TRBJ1-2	once	12
CAWGRTGELFF	TGTGCCTGGGGCAGGACCGGGGAGCTGTTTTTT	.	TRBV30	TRBJ2-2	.	11
CASSLAPGQGVDEQYF	TGCGCCAGCAGCTTGGCCCCCGGCCAGGGGGTAGACGAGCAGTACTTC	TRBD1	TRBV5-1	TRBJ2-7	.	16
CASSTGTYEQYF	TGTGCCAGCTCGACAGGGACCTACGAGCAGTACTTC	TRBD1	TRBV6-5	TRBJ2-7	.	12
CASSWSSYEQYF	TGCGCCAGCAGCTGGAGCTCCTACGAGCAGTACTTC	.	TRBV5-1	TRBJ2-7	.	12
CASGEYFEQYF	TGTGCCAGCGGGGAGTATTTCGAGCAGTACTTC	.	TRBV2	TRBJ2-7	.	11
CASSLSGTSRGGELFF	TGTGCCAGCAGCTTAAGCGGGACCTCTCGGGGCGGGGAGCTGTTTTTT	TRBD2	TRBV13	TRBJ2-2	.	16
CASSSILAGGYNEQFF	TGTGCCAGCAGCTCAATACTAGCGGGGGGATACAATGAGCAGTTCTTC	TRBD2	TRBV13	TRBJ2-1	.	16
CASSDRWNEQYF	TGTGCCAGTAGTGACAGATGGAACGAGCAGTACTTC	.	TRBV19	TRBJ2-7	.	12
CASSSLGNSNQPQHF	TGTGCCAGCAGTTCTTTGGGCAATAGCAATCAGCCCCAGCATTTT	.	TRBV6-2/TRBV6-3	TRBJ1-5	.	15
CATIGVTRSEAFF	TGTGCCACCATCGGAGTCACAAGATCTGAAGCTTTCTTT	.	TRBV24-1	TRBJ1-1	.	13
CASSFSARNTEAFF	TGCGCCAGCAGCTTTTCCGCGAGGAACACTGAAGCTTTCTTT	.	TRBV5-1	TRBJ1-1	.	14
CASSLRESSYEQYF	TGTGCCAGCAGTCTACGGGAGAGCTCCTACGAGCAGTACTTC	.	TRBV27	TRBJ2-7	.	14
CATSRGGSADTQYF	TGTGCCACCAGCAGGGGGGGGAGCGCAGATACGCAGTATTTT	TRBD2	TRBV15	TRBJ2-3	.	14
CASTKTGSYEQYF	TGTGCCAGCACCAAAACGGGCTCCTACGAGCAGTACTTC	.	TRBV5-5	TRBJ2-7	once	13
CASSRTAYQETQYF	TGCGCCAGCAGCAGGACAGCGTACCAAGAGACCCAGTACTTC	.	TRBV5-1	TRBJ2-5	.	14
CASSLSPDTEAFF	TGTGCCAGCAGTCTCTCCCCCGACACTGAAGCTTTCTTT	.	TRBV27	TRBJ1-1	.	13
CATSEGSGGRRLGYNEQFF	TGTGCCACCAGTGAAGGTAGCGGGGGCCGACGTCTCGGGTACAATGAGCAGTTCTTC	TRBD2	TRBV24-1	TRBJ2-1	.	19
CASSALALSEQFF	TGTGCCAGCAGCGCCTTAGCGTTAAGTGAGCAGTTCTTC	.	TRBV9	TRBJ2-1	.	13
CATSDTTRNTGELFF	TGTGCCACCAGTGACACTACAAGAAACACCGGGGAGCTGTTTTTT	.	TRBV24-1	TRBJ2-2	.	15
CSARSTSLEYF	TGCAGTGCTAGATCGACTAGTCTGGAGTACTTC	.	TRBV20-1	TRBJ2-7	.	11